This T cell receptor (beta chain) was identified during a study of T cells after yellow fever vaccination. The CDR3 extends over 12 amino acids. Between the trimmed V and J ends, which lost 6 bases and 6 bases, there was a span of 11 bases. A single record per CDR3 protein comes from TCRdb applying MiXCR to the 5' RACE reads. Here the sample spans roughly 300,000 distinct CDR3 sequences, 6.8% being singletons. This clonotype was observed a few times. The sequences come from PBMCs, collected roughly seven weeks after the first yellow fever vaccination. The TCR sequence derives from a man in his late teens or twenties who received the YFV17D yellow fever vaccine. This sequence joins TRBV12-3 or TRBV12-4 and TRBJ1-2; no clear D gene. The CDR3 loop is CASSLSWDGYTF. The CDR3 DNA is TGTGCCAGCAGCCTCTCATGGGATGGCTACACCTTC.